The 8 T cell receptor beta chains listed next were all sequenced from one sample in a study of identical twins. TCRdb processed the 5' RACE reads anew with MiXCR; each CDR3 protein has one entry. The sample lists some 900,000 distinct CDR3 sequences, roughly an eighth occurring once. These data also formed part of another study, on yellow fever vaccine responses in identical twins.

The sample comprised PBMCs. The receptors derive from a woman aged 18 to 35 in good health.

A few counts support this clonotype. The chain has TRBV15 and TRBJ1-4; 10 positions agree with TRBD1. CDR1 is LNHNV and CDR2 is YYDKDF in the germline V gene (reference sequence). CDR3 length: 17 residues. The V gene end was trimmed by 9 bases and the J gene end by 6 bases; junction bases not matched to a gene: 16. CDR3 DNA: TGTGCCACGGGGGACAGGGGAGTTTTGGTGGGCGATGAAAAACTGTTTTTT. As protein: CATGDRGVLVGDEKLFF. The variable domain in full, with the rest retrieved from reference TRBV15 and TRBJ1-4, is DAMVIQNPRYQVTQFGKPVTLSCSQTLNHNVMYWYQQKSSQAPKLLFHYYDKDFNNEADTPDNFQSRRPNTSFCFLDIRSPGLGDTAMYLCATGDRGVLVGDEKLFFGSGTQLSVL.

This clonotype was seen at least ten times. The J gene is TRBJ2-5, the V gene TRBV20-1; 7 bases are shared with TRBD2. The CDR3 contains 14 residues. The germline gives CDR1 DFQATT, CDR2 SNEGSKA (reference sequence). The junction had 7 bases not matched to a gene; V was cut back by 2 bases and J by 4 bases. DNA of the CDR3: TGCAGTGCTAGAAGATTGGCTAGCGGAGAGACCCAGTACTTC. This gives the protein CSARRLASGETQYF.

The chain is built from TRBV7-3 and TRBJ2-1; D is undetermined. With 5 bases removed from V and 8 bases from J, the gap between germline ends came to 13 bases. The CDR3 contains 13 residues. CDR1 and CDR2 (germline): SGHTA, FQGTGA. CDR3 protein: CASSPTPSYEQFF. The CDR3 bases are TGTGCCAGCAGCCCCACCCCTAGTTATGAGCAGTTCTTC.

This clonotype has only a few counts. The rearrangement joins TRBV11-3 to TRBJ2-3; D is unresolved. The germline V gene encodes CDR1 SGHNT and CDR2 YENEEA. The length of the CDR3 is 14 residues. V was shortened by 5 bases and J by 6 bases, with 15 bases between the two germline ends. The DNA for the CDR3 is TGTGCCAGCAGCACCAACCCACCTCCCGATACGCAGTATTTT. It specifies CASSTNPPPDTQYF.

J is TRBJ2-4 and V is TRBV11-1, with 8 bases aligning to TRBD1. Germline V gene sequence: CDR1 SGHAT, CDR2 FQDESV (reference sequence). With 2 bases clipped from V and 2 bases from J, the junction kept 14 bases outside the gene matches. This CDR3 has 19 residues. CDR3 nucleotides: TGTGCCAGCAGCTTAAATTCCGGTCAGGGGGCTTCACCCAAAAACATTCAGTACTTC. Translated: CASSLNSGQGASPKNIQYF.

This clonotype has only a few counts. This sequence joins TRBV7-3 and TRBJ1-1; D is uncertain. The CDR3 spans 12 residues. Per germline, CDR1 SGHTA and CDR2 FQGTGA. The V end was cut by 2 bases, the J end by 6 bases, with 7 bases between. CDR3 sequence reads: CASSLGPSEAFF. The CDR3 region has the DNA TGTGCCAGCAGCTTAGGGCCCTCTGAAGCTTTCTTT.

This clonotype has ten or more counts. V and J are TRBV5-1 and TRBJ1-1, with TRBD1 matching over 7 bases. V was clipped by 4 bases and J by 1 base; unmatched bases: 10. The CDR3 contains 16 residues. Germline-derived CDR1 and CDR2 are SGHRS and YFSETQ. The CDR3 DNA is TGCGCCAGCAGCCTTGGACAGGTACGGCCGAACACTGAAGCTTTCTTT. Its translation is CASSLGQVRPNTEAFF.

The V and J genes are TRBV2 and TRBJ2-1; TRBD2 matches at 8 bases. This CDR3 region has 19 residues. The germline V gene encodes CDR1 SNHLY and CDR2 FYNNEI. Trimming at V came to 5 bases and at J to 6 bases, leaving 21 bases not matched to a gene. CDR3 nucleotides: TGTGCCAGCAGTAGATTAGACGGGAGGGGGACTCCCTATGTCAATGAGCAGTTCTTC. This encodes CASSRLDGRGTPYVNEQFF. Together with reference TRBV2 and TRBJ2-1, the CDR3 gives the full variable domain: EPEVTQTPSHQVTQMGQEVILRCVPISNHLYFYWYRQILGQKVEFLVSFYNNEISEKSEIFDDQFSVERPDGSNFTLKIRSTKLEDSAMYFCASSRLDGRGTPYVNEQFFGPGTRLTVL.